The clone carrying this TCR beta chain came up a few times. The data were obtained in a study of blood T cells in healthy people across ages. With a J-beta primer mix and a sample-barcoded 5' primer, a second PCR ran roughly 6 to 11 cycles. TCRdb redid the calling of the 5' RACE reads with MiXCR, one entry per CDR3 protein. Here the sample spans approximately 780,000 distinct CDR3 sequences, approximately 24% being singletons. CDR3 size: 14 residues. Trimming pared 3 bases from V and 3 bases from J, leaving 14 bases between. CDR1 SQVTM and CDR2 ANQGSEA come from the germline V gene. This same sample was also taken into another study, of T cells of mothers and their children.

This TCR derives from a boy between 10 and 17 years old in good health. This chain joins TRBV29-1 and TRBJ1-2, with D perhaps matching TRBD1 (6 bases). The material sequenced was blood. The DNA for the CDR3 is TGCAGCGTTGAGGGGGGGGCGAGAGACTATGGCTACACCTTC. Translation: CSVEGGARDYGYTF.